These T cell receptor beta chains were read from a single sample in a study of T cells in Graves' hyperthyroidism and ophthalmopathy. MiXCR, applied by TCRdb to the multiplex PCR reads, yields one record per CDR3 protein. Of a few hundred thousand distinct CDR3 sequences listed, more than 15% are singletons. Sample: blood. Receptors were obtained from a woman between 40 and 50 years old with Graves' ophthalmopathy. The CDR3 runs from the conserved cysteine through the conserved F or W. D genes are given only for firm matches. Size tells how often a clone was seen (once, few, many) or the class of an expanded clone, and some rows leave it out.

CASTSTGENIQYF	TGTGCTAGCACCTCGACAGGGGAAAACATTCAGTACTTC	TRBV6-1	TRBJ2-4	TRBD1	few
CASSPLESTEAFF	TGTGCCAGCTCACCCCTAGAGAGCACTGAAGCTTTCTTT	TRBV18	TRBJ1-1	-	many
CASSLVGRSQAFF	TGCGCCAGCAGCTTGGTAGGGCGTTCTCAAGCTTTCTTT	TRBV5-1	TRBJ1-1	-	many
CASSVDYGGGNTQYF	TGTGCCAGCAGCGTAGATTACGGGGGGGGGAATACGCAGTATTTT	TRBV9	TRBJ2-3	TRBD2	-
CASKTRPGANPEQFF	TGCGCCAGCAAAACCCGCCCGGGGGCAAATCCGGAGCAGTTCTTC	TRBV5-1	TRBJ2-1	-	-
CAWSFTKDTQYF	TGTGCCTGGAGCTTCACGAAAGATACGCAGTATTTT	TRBV30	TRBJ2-3	-	-
CASIRDSTGVTVNTEAFF	TGTGCCAGCATAAGAGATTCGACAGGGGTCACGGTGAACACTGAAGCTTTCTTT	TRBV2	TRBJ1-1	TRBD1	many
CSASPAGGSSYNEQFF	TGCAGTGCGTCCCCGGCGGGAGGGAGCTCCTACAATGAGCAGTTCTTC	TRBV20-1	TRBJ2-1	TRBD2	many
CASSALREGQYF	TGTGCCAGCAGTGCCTTGCGGGAGGGCCAGTACTTC	TRBV2	TRBJ2-5	TRBD2	many
CASSPSGHTVPHSGANVLTF	TGTGCCAGCAGTCCATCCGGGCATACGGTCCCTCACTCTGGGGCCAACGTCCTGACTTTC	TRBV25-1	TRBJ2-6	-	once
CASSRTGGFQPQHF	TGTGCCAGCAGTCGGACAGGGGGTTTTCAGCCCCAGCATTTT	TRBV6-1	TRBJ1-5	TRBD1	-
CASDSGRYNEQFF	TGTGCCAGTGATAGCGGGAGGTACAATGAGCAGTTCTTC	TRBV28	TRBJ2-1	TRBD2	many
CASSLNMNTGELFF	TGTGCCAGCAGCTTAAACATGAACACCGGGGAGCTGTTTTTT	TRBV7-3	TRBJ2-2	-	many
CASSGWTQNSYNEQFF	TGTGCCAGCAGCGGGTGGACCCAGAACTCCTACAATGAGCAGTTCTTC	TRBV7-9	TRBJ2-1	-	-
CASSQSVAGVIYNEQFF	TGCGCCAGCAGCCAATCGGTAGCGGGGGTGATCTACAATGAGCAGTTCTTC	TRBV4-1	TRBJ2-1	TRBD2	few
CASRKGREADTQYF	TGCGCCAGCAGAAAGGGCAGGGAGGCAGATACGCAGTATTTT	TRBV5-1	TRBJ2-3	-	few
CASSQVGWGSEAFF	TGTGCCAGCAGCCAAGTTGGCTGGGGGTCAGAAGCTTTCTTT	TRBV3-1	TRBJ1-1	-	medium-sized
CASSLRGSGGNIQYF	TGTGCCAGCAGTTTAAGGGGAAGCGGGGGAAACATTCAGTACTTC	TRBV28	TRBJ2-4	TRBD2	-
CASSPEEVYNEQFF	TGTGCCAGCTCACCGGAGGAAGTCTACAATGAGCAGTTCTTC	TRBV18	TRBJ2-1	-	many
CSAPGAGGVTDTQYF	TGCAGTGCTCCCGGCGCGGGGGGGGTCACAGATACGCAGTATTTT	TRBV20-1	TRBJ2-3	TRBD2	-
CASSFWTGGSPLHF	TGTGCCAGCAGCTTCTGGACAGGGGGCTCACCCCTCCACTTT	TRBV11-2	TRBJ1-6	TRBD1	-
CASSLGGTHNQPQHF	TGTGCCAGCAGCTTGGGAGGGACTCATAATCAGCCCCAGCATTTT	TRBV5-6	TRBJ1-5	-	-
CASSYEGTGGYEQYF	TGTGCCAGCAGTTACGAAGGGACAGGGGGCTACGAGCAGTACTTC	TRBV6-5	TRBJ2-7	TRBD1	-
CASSQPLRGTKSYEQYF	TGTGCCAGCAGCCAACCTTTGCGGGGGACCAAGTCCTACGAGCAGTACTTC	TRBV4-2	TRBJ2-7	TRBD2	many
CSGILDITYNEQFF	TGCAGCGGGATTCTGGACATCACCTACAATGAGCAGTTCTTC	TRBV29-1	TRBJ2-1	-	many
CASRTTPDRSRKEQYF	TGTGCCAGTAGAACGACCCCGGACAGGTCACGGAAAGAGCAGTACTTC	TRBV19	TRBJ2-7	TRBD1	few
CASSKRLVLWEKLFF	TGTGCCAGCAGTAAACGACTTGTTCTGTGGGAAAAACTGTTTTTT	TRBV28	TRBJ1-4	-	-
CATSRVGISSKRETQYF	TGTGCCACCAGCAGAGTGGGGATATCTTCAAAACGGGAGACCCAGTACTTC	TRBV15	TRBJ2-5	-	many
CSASTGALGLNTEAFF	TGCAGTGCTAGTACGGGGGCCCTCGGGTTGAACACTGAAGCTTTCTTT	TRBV20-1	TRBJ1-1	-	-